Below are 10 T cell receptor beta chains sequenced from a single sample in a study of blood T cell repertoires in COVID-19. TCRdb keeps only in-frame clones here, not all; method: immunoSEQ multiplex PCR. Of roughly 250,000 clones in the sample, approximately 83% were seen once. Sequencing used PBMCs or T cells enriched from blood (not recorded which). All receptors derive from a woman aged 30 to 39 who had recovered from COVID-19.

CDR3 nucleotide sequence: TGTGCCAGCAGAACTAGCGGGGGGCCAGATACGCAGTATTTT. Amino acids: CASRTSGGPDTQYF. The chain uses TRBV6-5 and TRBJ2-3, with 12 bases aligning to TRBD2. Germline V gene sequence: CDR1 MNHEY, CDR2 SVGAGI. J lost 4 bases, V lost 6 bases, and 2 bases had no gene match. This CDR3 comprises 14 residues.

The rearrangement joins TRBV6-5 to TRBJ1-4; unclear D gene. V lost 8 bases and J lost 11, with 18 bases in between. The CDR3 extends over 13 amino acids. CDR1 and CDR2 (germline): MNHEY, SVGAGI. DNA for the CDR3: TGTGCCAGCCGGAGGGAAATGTTAACGAAACTGTTTTTT. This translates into CASRREMLTKLFF.

This chain's CDR3 is CASSELQGLTGELFF. The CDR3 coding sequence is TGTGCCAGCAGTGAACTACAGGGTCTAACCGGGGAGCTGTTTTTT. The V and J genes are TRBV2 and TRBJ2-2; D might be TRBD1 (6 bases). The CDR3 is 15 amino acids. Germline CDR1 reads SNHLY; CDR2 reads FYNNEI. With 2 bases removed from V and 5 bases from J, the gap between germline ends came to 12 bases. The full variable domain, completed using reference TRBV2 and TRBJ2-2, is EPEVTQTPSHQVTQMGQEVILRCVPISNHLYFYWYRQILGQKVEFLVSFYNNEISEKSEIFDDQFSVERPDGSNFTLKIRSTKLEDSAMYFCASSELQGLTGELFFGEGSRLTVL.

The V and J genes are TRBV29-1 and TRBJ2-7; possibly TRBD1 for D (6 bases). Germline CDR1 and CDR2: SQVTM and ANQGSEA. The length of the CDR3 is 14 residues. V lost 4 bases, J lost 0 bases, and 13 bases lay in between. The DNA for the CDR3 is TGCAGCGTTGGGTATACAGGGACCTCCTACGAGCAGTACTTC. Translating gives CSVGYTGTSYEQYF.

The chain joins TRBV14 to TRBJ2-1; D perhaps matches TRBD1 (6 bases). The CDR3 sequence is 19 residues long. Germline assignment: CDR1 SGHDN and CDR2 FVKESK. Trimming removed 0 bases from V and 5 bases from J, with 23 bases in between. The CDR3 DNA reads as TGTGCCAGCAGCCAAGATTTCCAGGGGCTACTAGTCCCAGACAATGAGCAGTTCTTC. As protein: CASSQDFQGLLVPDNEQFF. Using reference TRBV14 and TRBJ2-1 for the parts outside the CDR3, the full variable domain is EAGVTQFPSHSVIEKGQTVTLRCDPISGHDNLYWYRRVMGKEIKFLLHFVKESKQDESGMPNNRFLAERTGGTYSTLKVQPAELEDSGVYFCASSQDFQGLLVPDNEQFFGPGTRLTVL.

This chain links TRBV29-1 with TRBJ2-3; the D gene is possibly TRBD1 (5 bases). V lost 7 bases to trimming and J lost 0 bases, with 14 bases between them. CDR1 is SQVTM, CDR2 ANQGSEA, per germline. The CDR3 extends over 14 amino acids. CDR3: CSGTRASSTDTQYF. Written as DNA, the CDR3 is TGCAGCGGGACCAGGGCAAGTAGCACAGATACGCAGTATTTT.

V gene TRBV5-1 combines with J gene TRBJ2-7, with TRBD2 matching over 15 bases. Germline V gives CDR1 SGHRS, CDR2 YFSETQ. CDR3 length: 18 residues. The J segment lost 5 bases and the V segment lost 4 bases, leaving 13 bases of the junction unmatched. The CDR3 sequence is CASSPGLAGGTFLDEQYF. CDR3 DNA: TGCGCCAGCAGCCCGGGACTAGCGGGAGGCACCTTCTTGGACGAGCAGTACTTC.

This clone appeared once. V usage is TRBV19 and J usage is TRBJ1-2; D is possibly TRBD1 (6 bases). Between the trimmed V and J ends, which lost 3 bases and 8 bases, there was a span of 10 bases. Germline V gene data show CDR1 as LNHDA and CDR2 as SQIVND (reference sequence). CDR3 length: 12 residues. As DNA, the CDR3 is TGTGCCAGTAGTATGGGGGCTCGGGGCTACACCTTC. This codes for CASSMGARGYTF.

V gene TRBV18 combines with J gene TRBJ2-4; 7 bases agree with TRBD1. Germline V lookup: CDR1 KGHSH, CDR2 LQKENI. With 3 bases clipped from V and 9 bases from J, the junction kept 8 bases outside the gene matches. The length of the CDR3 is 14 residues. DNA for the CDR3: TGTGCCAGCTCACCCGACAGGGTTGGGGGCATTCAGTACTTC. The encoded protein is CASSPDRVGGIQYF.

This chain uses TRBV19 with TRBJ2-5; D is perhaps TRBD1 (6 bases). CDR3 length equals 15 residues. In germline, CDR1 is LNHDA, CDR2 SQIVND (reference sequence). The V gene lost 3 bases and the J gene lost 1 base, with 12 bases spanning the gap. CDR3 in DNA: TGTGCCAGTAGTATCAAGACAGGTCTCCAAGAGACCCAGTACTTC. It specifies CASSIKTGLQETQYF.